This paragraph reports one T cell receptor (beta chain). Per germline, CDR1 MNHNS and CDR2 SASEGT. This CDR3 is 15 amino acids long. Trimming took 2 bases from V and 4 from J; bases not matched to a gene: 6. The data are from a study of cytomegalovirus exposure and HLA in healthy donors. Vbeta (60) and Jbeta (13) primers were used in the PCR. The repertoire was sequenced with immunoSEQ multiplex PCR; TCRdb's copy has only in-frame clones and lacks some. The table has 150,000 to 200,000 clones, around 80% seen once. The sequence came from a woman aged 18-29 years in good health and CMV-seronegative. V and J are TRBV6-1 and TRBJ2-7; 9 bases are a match to TRBD2. The sequencing input was PBMCs. The CDR3 DNA reads as TGTGCCAGCAGTGAATGGGGCGGGAGGGCTTACGAGCAGTACTTC. This sequence encodes CASSEWGGRAYEQYF.